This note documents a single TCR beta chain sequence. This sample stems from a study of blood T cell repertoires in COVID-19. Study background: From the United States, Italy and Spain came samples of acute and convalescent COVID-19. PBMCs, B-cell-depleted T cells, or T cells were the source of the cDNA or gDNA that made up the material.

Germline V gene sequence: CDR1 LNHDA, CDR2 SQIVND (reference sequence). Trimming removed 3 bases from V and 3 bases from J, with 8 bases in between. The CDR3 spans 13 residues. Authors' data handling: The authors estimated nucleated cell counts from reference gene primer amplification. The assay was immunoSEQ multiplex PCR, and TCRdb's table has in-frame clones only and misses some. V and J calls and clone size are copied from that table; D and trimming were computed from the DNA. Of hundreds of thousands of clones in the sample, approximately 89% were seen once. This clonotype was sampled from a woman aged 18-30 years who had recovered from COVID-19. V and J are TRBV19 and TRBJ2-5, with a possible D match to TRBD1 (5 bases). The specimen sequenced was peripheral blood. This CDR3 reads CASSMIGEETQYF. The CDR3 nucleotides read TGTGCCAGTAGTATGATAGGGGAAGAGACCCAGTACTTC.